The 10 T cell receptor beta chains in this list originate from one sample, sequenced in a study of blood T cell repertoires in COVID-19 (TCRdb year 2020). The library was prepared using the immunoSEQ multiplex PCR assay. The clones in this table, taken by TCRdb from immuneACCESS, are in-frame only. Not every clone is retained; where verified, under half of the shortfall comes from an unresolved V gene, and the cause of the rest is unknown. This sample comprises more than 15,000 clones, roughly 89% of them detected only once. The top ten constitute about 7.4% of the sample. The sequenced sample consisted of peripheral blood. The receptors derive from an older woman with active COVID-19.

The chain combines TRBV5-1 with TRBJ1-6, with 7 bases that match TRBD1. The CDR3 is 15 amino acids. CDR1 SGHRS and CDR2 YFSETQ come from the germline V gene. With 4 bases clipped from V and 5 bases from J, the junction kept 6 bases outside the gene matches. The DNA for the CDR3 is TGCGCCAGCAGCATACAACAGGGGAATAATTCACCCCTCCACTTT. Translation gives CASSIQQGNNSPLHF.

The CDR3 region is CASSSERGSVNTEAFF. DNA of the CDR3: TGTGCCAGCAGCTCGGAAAGGGGATCCGTGAACACTGAAGCTTTCTTT. This chain joins TRBV5-5 and TRBJ1-1, with a tentative D call TRBD1 (5 bases). Germline CDR1 reads SGHKS; CDR2 reads YYEKEE (reference sequence). The CDR3 consists of 16 residues. The V gene lost 3 bases and the J gene lost 0 bases, with 15 bases spanning the gap.

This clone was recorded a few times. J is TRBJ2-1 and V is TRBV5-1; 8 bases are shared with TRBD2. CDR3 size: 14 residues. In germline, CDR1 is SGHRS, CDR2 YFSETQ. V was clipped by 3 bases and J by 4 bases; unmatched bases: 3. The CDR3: CASSSSGGYNEQFF. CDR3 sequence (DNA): TGCGCCAGCAGCTCGTCGGGGGGGTACAATGAGCAGTTCTTC.

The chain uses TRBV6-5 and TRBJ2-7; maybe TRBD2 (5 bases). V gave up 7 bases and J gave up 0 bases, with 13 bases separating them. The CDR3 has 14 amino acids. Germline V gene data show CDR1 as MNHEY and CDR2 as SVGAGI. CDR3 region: CASTHPRDSYEQYF. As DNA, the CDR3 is TGTGCCAGCACCCACCCACGGGACTCCTACGAGCAGTACTTC.

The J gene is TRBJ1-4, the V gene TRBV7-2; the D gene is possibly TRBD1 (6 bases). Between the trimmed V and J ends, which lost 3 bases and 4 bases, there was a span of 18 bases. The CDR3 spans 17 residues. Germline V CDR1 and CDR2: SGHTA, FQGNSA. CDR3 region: CASSFSWGGKINEKLFF. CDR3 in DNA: TGTGCCAGCAGCTTTAGTTGGGGGGGCAAAATTAATGAAAAACTGTTTTTT. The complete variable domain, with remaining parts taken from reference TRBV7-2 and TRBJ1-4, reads GAGVSQSPSNKVTEKGKDVELRCDPISGHTALYWYRQSLGQGLEFLIYFQGNSAPDKSGLPSDRFSAERTGGSVSTLTIQRTQQEDSAVYLCASSFSWGGKINEKLFFGSGTQLSVL.

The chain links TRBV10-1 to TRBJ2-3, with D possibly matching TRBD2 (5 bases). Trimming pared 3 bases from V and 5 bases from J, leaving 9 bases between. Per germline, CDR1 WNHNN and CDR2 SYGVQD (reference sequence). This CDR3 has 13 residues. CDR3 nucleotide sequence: TGCGCCAGCAGTGATGGGAGAGGAGATACGCAGTATTTT. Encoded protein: CASSDGRGDTQYF.

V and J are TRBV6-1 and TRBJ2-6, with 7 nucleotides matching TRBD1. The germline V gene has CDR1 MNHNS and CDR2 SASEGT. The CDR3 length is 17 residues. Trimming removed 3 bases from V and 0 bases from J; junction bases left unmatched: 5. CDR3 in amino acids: CASSDRGQNSGANVLTF. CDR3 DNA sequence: TGTGCCAGCAGTGATCGGGGACAGAACTCTGGGGCCAACGTCCTGACTTTC.

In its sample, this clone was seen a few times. The CDR3, as DNA: TGTGCCACCAGCAGAATGGGGGCTTCGTACGAGCAGTACTTC. It encodes CATSRMGASYEQYF. The chain couples TRBV15 to TRBJ2-7, with a weak D call TRBD1 (6 bases). The ends were cut back, 2 bases at V and 4 bases at J, with 12 bases in the middle. The CDR3 spans 14 residues. Germline CDR1 LNHNV, CDR2 YYDKDF (reference sequence). Together with reference TRBV15 and TRBJ2-7, the CDR3 gives the full variable domain: DAMVIQNPRYQVTQFGKPVTLSCSQTLNHNVMYWYQQKSSQAPKLLFHYYDKDFNNEADTPDNFQSRRPNTSFCFLDIRSPGLGDTAMYLCATSRMGASYEQYFGPGTRLTVT.

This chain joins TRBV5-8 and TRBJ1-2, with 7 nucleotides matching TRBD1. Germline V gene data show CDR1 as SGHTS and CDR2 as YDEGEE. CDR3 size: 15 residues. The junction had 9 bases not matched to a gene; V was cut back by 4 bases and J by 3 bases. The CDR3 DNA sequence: TGTGCCAGCAGCGCCCGGGACAGCGCATACTATGGCTACACCTTC. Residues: CASSARDSAYYGYTF.

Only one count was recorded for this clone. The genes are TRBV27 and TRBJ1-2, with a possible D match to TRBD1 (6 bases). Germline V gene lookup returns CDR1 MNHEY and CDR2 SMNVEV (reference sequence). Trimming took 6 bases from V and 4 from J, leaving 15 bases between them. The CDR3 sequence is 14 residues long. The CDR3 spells CASSPAGAIYGYTF. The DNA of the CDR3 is TGTGCCAGCAGCCCGGCGGGGGCGATCTATGGCTACACCTTC.